This T cell receptor beta chain was identified in a study of cytomegalovirus exposure and HLA in healthy donors. Study-level findings and limits: Per a prior analysis, the majority of TCR beta V segments were productive roughly 87% or roughly 30% of the time. Highest at DRB1 and lowest at HLA-C, TCR association rates differed among HLA loci in a later analysis. Some 150 TCR beta chains were listed as cytomegalovirus-associated.

PCR involved 60 Vbeta and 13 Jbeta primers. The repertoire was sequenced with immunoSEQ multiplex PCR; TCRdb's copy has only in-frame clones and lacks some. The sample yields approximately 76,000 clones, about 69% seen once. Germline CDR1 and CDR2: MNHEY and SVGAGI. Trimming removed 3 bases from V and 6 bases from J, with 9 bases in between. The CDR3 runs to 12 residues. A remark on this clone: The antigen is undetermined.

Each of the donors was a healthy bone marrow donor. The receptor was derived from a woman aged 40 to 50 in good health and CMV-seropositive. The sample comprised PBMCs. The V call is TRBV6-5, the J call TRBJ2-7, with a weak D call TRBD1 (6 bases). The CDR3 DNA sequence: TGTGCCAGCAGTTATCCCAGGGGCGAGCAGTACTTC. Its protein product is CASSYPRGEQYF.